This T cell receptor beta chain was found in a study of shared clonotypes between healthy human individuals. Genomic DNA of every subset was divided equally among multiple immunoSEQ plates. Profiled with immunoSEQ multiplex PCR; TCRdb holds only in-frame clones, not every one. This table holds roughly 1,000,000 clones, about four fifths found once. The sample holds a few counts of this clone. The CDR3 contains 15 residues. Germline-derived CDR1 and CDR2 are SNHLY and FYNNEI. V lost 5 bases, J lost 3 bases, and 17 bases lay in between. The sample taken for sequencing was memory CD4+ T cells from PBMCs. Noted subset: CD45RA-negative fraction. This TCR derives from a man younger than 35 in good health. Some clones in this sample may be carry-over from other donors' samples. The J gene is TRBJ2-7, the V gene TRBV2; weak D call: TRBD2 (6 bases). DNA of the CDR3: TGTGCCAGCAGTACAGGACTAAGAACCCTCTACGAGCAGTACTTC. It codes for CASSTGLRTLYEQYF.